The 18 T cell receptor beta chains presented below share a single source sample, sequenced in a study of T-cell reconstitution after alpha-beta-depleted transplantation in children. It was with unique molecular identifiers that the TCRbeta library was prepared. TCRdb redid the calling of the PCR reads with MiXCR, one entry per CDR3 protein. The sample lists around 600,000 distinct CDR3 sequences; approximately 10% were seen once. Sequenced material: PBMCs from the stem cell graft donor, taken from the stem cell graft. The receptor set was obtained from a human donor who donated a stem cell graft to a child with acute myeloid leukemia.

The J gene is TRBJ2-7, the V gene TRBV20-1, with 9 bases matching TRBD2. The J segment lost 2 bases and the V segment lost 3 bases, leaving 11 bases of the junction unmatched. From germline, CDR1 is DFQATT and CDR2 SNEGSKA (reference sequence). The length of the CDR3 is 16 residues. CDR3 region: CSASVHSGGPTYEQYF. Here the CDR3 DNA reads TGCAGTGCTAGCGTACATAGCGGGGGACCAACCTACGAGCAGTACTTC.

The chain is built from TRBV2 and TRBJ2-7; 8 nucleotides match TRBD2. The CDR3 has 15 residues. Germline values: CDR1 SNHLY, CDR2 FYNNEI. Unmatched junction bases numbered 12, after V lost 6 bases and J lost 5 bases. CDR3 region: CASSVLTSVHHEQYF. CDR3 nucleotide sequence: TGTGCCAGCAGCGTTTTGACTAGCGTTCACCACGAGCAGTACTTC.

There are a few counts of this clonotype. The gene calls are TRBV5-1 and TRBJ2-1; 9 bases fit TRBD2. CDR3 length: 17 residues. Germline V gives CDR1 SGHRS, CDR2 YFSETQ. V shed 0 bases, J shed 6 bases, and the junction held 10 bases outside the gene matches. CDR3 in amino acids: CASSLADRGRVPNEQFF. CDR3 coding DNA: TGCGCCAGCAGCTTGGCCGATCGCGGGAGGGTGCCCAATGAGCAGTTCTTC.

This clonotype occurred once. The junction departs from germline at one end; a sequencing error may be responsible. This chain connects TRBV6-1 to TRBJ1-1; D uncertain. CDR1 is MNHNS, CDR2 SASEGT, per germline. The CDR3 is 11 amino acids. The CDR3 DNA is TGTGCCAGCAGCCTGAACACTGTAGCTTTCTTT. Translating it yields CASSLNTVAFF.

This clonotype appeared a few times. The chain links TRBV9 to TRBJ2-3, with D possibly matching TRBD1 (6 bases). The CDR3 is 15 amino acids. The germline gives CDR1 SGDLS, CDR2 YYNGEE. With 1 base removed from V and 3 bases from J, the gap between germline ends came to 12 bases. The CDR3 loop is CASSVQGTWTDTQYF. The CDR3 nucleotides read TGTGCCAGCAGCGTACAGGGGACGTGGACAGATACGCAGTATTTT.

This clonotype was recorded many times. This chain uses TRBV12-3 or TRBV12-4 with TRBJ1-4; D possibly corresponds to TRBD1 (5 bases). This CDR3 region has 13 residues. V shed 6 bases and J shed 7 bases, with 12 bases lying between them. CDR3 region: CASRVGLSEKLFF. CDR3 sequence (DNA): TGTGCCAGCAGGGTGGGACTGAGTGAAAAACTGTTTTTT.

This chain connects TRBV24-1 to TRBJ2-5; D is perhaps TRBD2 (6 bases). CDR3 length: 18 residues. The V end lost 4 bases, the J end lost 1 base, and 21 bases lay between the germline ends. Per germline, CDR1 KGHDR and CDR2 SFDVKD. Written as DNA, the CDR3 is TGTGCCACCAGTGACACCGCCCGGGTGGAGGGCCCCCAAGAGACCCAGTACTTC. This gives the protein CATSDTARVEGPQETQYF.

This clonotype was counted at least ten times. This sequence joins TRBV20-1 and TRBJ2-1; 9 nucleotides agree with TRBD1. Germline V gives CDR1 DFQATT, CDR2 SNEGSKA (reference sequence). V lost 6 bases, J lost 7 bases, and 13 bases stayed unmatched. The CDR3 is made up of 15 amino acids. In nucleotides, the CDR3 is TGCAGTGCGGAGCCTGGGGACAGGGTTATAAATGAGCAGTTCTTC. Translating gives CSAEPGDRVINEQFF.

A few counts support this clonotype. The CDR3 loop reads CASRTNTDTQYF. CDR3 bases: TGTGCCAGCAGGACTAACACAGATACGCAGTATTTT. The V call is TRBV2, the J call TRBJ2-3; D possibly corresponds to TRBD2 (5 bases). The CDR3 consists of 12 residues. Germline V gene sequence: CDR1 SNHLY, CDR2 FYNNEI. The germline V and J ends were trimmed by 6 bases and 2 bases, with 6 bases remaining between them.

V and J are TRBV4-3 and TRBJ2-1; D gene ambiguous. CDR1 and CDR2 from the germline V gene are LGHNA and YSLEER. With 1 base removed from V and 0 bases from J, the gap between germline ends came to 13 bases. The CDR3 loop spans 17 amino acids. The DNA for the CDR3 is TGCGCCAGCAGCCAAGGGGGTGGGTACAGCTCCTACAATGAGCAGTTCTTC. Residues: CASSQGGGYSSYNEQFF.

The chain combines TRBV7-9 with TRBJ2-3; 15 nucleotides align to TRBD2. V shed 4 bases, J shed 9 bases, and the junction held 5 bases outside the gene matches. Germline assignment: CDR1 SEHNR and CDR2 FQNEAQ (reference sequence). This CDR3 has 15 residues. The CDR3 DNA follows: TGTGCCAGCAGCTCGGGACTAGCGGGAGGTTACACGCAGTATTTT. This sequence encodes CASSSGLAGGYTQYF.

This clonotype was detected many times. The CDR3 protein is CASSQSGGIGDNEQFF. CDR3 in DNA: TGTGCCAGCAGTCAATCGGGGGGGATTGGGGACAATGAGCAGTTCTTC. This rearrangement joins TRBV12-3 or TRBV12-4 to TRBJ2-1; 8 bases agree with TRBD2. V gave up 5 bases and J gave up 5 bases; unmatched junction bases: 11. The length of the CDR3 is 16 residues.

This clonotype has a handful of counts. One end of the junction fails to match germline, which may point to a read error. CDR3 region: CAGSETTHTGELFF. For the CDR3, the DNA is TGTGCCGGCAGCGAAACTACACACACCGGGGAGCTGTTTTTT. The rearrangement joins TRBV12-3 or TRBV12-4 to TRBJ2-2; no definite D call. CDR3 length: 14 amino acids.

CDR3 region: CSARTGLGGPRYEQYF. The CDR3 DNA reads TGCAGTGCTAGAACCGGCCTAGGGGGACCAAGATACGAGCAGTACTTC. The chain carries TRBV20-1 and TRBJ2-7; a possible D gene is TRBD1 (6 bases). The CDR3 is 16 residues long. V was clipped by 2 bases and J by 4 bases, with 21 bases between them. The germline V gene encodes CDR1 DFQATT and CDR2 SNEGSKA (reference sequence).

This clonotype was seen at least ten times. The CDR3 region has the DNA TGTGCCAGCAGTTTACGGGCTAGCGGGAGGGCCACAGATACGCAGTATTTT. Residues: CASSLRASGRATDTQYF. The rearrangement joins TRBV12-3 or TRBV12-4 to TRBJ2-3, with 12 nucleotides matching TRBD2. This CDR3 has 17 amino acids. V shed 2 bases and J 2 bases; nucleotides not matched to a gene: 5.

This clonotype was observed at least ten times. The V gene is TRBV2, the J gene TRBJ1-2; no reliable D call. Trimming cost V 4 bases and J 4 bases, with 10 bases left between them. CDR3 length: 13 residues. CDR1 is SNHLY, CDR2 FYNNEI, per germline. This chain's CDR3 is CASSVVVGYGYTF. DNA for the CDR3: TGTGCCAGCAGTGTAGTCGTCGGCTATGGCTACACCTTC.

The chain couples TRBV29-1 to TRBJ2-7, with D perhaps TRBD1 (6 bases). V dropped 4 bases and J dropped 6 bases, with 13 bases sitting between them. The length of the CDR3 is 12 residues. Germline loops: CDR1 SQVTM, CDR2 ANQGSEA. The CDR3 sequence is CSVVGQPGEQYF. Written as DNA, the CDR3 is TGCAGCGTTGTAGGACAGCCCGGCGAGCAGTACTTC.

The chain combines TRBV27 with TRBJ1-6; D not resolved. CDR1 and CDR2 from the germline V gene are MNHEY and SMNVEV (reference sequence). Between the trimmed V and J ends, which lost 3 bases and 9 bases, there was a span of 12 bases. The CDR3 is 14 amino acids. The CDR3 protein is CASSFRGSASPLHF. CDR3 in DNA: TGTGCCAGCAGTTTCCGAGGGTCGGCTTCACCCCTCCACTTT.